The TCR beta chain described here comes from a study of cytomegalovirus exposure and HLA in healthy donors. On the study more broadly: Among about 179 million T cells, an earlier analysis found 95 million to 140 million unique TCR beta sequences. Whole-study results and caveats: Being productive about 87% or about 30% of the time was typical of most TCR beta V segments in an earlier analysis. The authors excluded some V segments, including TRBV6-2 and TRBV6-3, as indistinguishable.

On this clone: Its target is not known.

Unmatched junction bases numbered 4, after V lost 0 bases and J lost 2 bases. Germline V gene data show CDR1 as SGDLS and CDR2 as YYNGEE. CDR3 length: 16 amino acids. The PCR used 60 Vbeta and 13 Jbeta primers. Authors' data handling: It was a later analysis that counted about 80 million unique TCR beta chains, of which some 9.9 million were shared. TCRdb's table, derived via immunoSEQ multiplex PCR, lists solely in-frame clones and lacks some. D and trimming come from the DNA, and the V and J calls and clone size come from that table. The table shows some 250,000 clones, with 82% occurring only once.

V and J are TRBV9 and TRBJ1-2, with 10 positions matching TRBD1. The TCR was taken from a woman aged 40 to 50 in good health and CMV-seropositive. The material sequenced was PBMCs. CDR3 bases: TGTGCCAGCAGCGTAGCCGAGGACAGGGGGAACTATGGCTACACCTTC. Translated: CASSVAEDRGNYGYTF.